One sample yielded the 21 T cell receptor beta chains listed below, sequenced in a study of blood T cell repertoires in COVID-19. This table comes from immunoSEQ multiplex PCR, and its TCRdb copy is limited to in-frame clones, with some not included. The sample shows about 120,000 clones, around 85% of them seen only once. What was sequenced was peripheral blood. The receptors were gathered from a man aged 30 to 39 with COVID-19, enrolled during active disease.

The CDR3 DNA follows: TGTGCCAGCAGTGGGTCCTCCGGGACAGCGACTTCACCCCTCCACTTT. As protein: CASSGSSGTATSPLHF. V and J are TRBV25-1 and TRBJ1-6, with 7 bases that match TRBD1. V lost 4 bases, J lost 9 bases, and 12 bases stayed unmatched. Germline V gene lookup returns CDR1 MGHDK and CDR2 SYGVNS. The CDR3 sequence is 16 residues long.

The CDR3 reads CATSDMDTIYGYTF. In DNA, the CDR3 is TGTGCCACCAGTGACATGGACACAATTTATGGCTACACCTTC. The genes are TRBV24-1 and TRBJ1-2; D is possibly TRBD1 (5 bases). Germline CDR1 KGHDR, CDR2 SFDVKD. V was clipped by 4 bases and J by 5 bases, with 13 bases between them. The CDR3 loop spans 14 amino acids.

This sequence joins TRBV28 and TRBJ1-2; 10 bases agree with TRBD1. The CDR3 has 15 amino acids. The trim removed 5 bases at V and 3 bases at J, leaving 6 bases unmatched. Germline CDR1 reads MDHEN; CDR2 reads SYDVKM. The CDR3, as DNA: TGTGCCAGCAGTGTCCGGGACAGGGGTTACTATGGCTACACCTTC. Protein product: CASSVRDRGYYGYTF.

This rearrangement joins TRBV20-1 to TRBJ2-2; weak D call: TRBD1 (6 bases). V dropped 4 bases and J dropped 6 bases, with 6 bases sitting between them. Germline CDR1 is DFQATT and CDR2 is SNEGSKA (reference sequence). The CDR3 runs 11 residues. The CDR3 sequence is CSAKGAGELFF. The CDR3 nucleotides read TGCAGTGCTAAGGGGGCCGGGGAGCTGTTTTTT.

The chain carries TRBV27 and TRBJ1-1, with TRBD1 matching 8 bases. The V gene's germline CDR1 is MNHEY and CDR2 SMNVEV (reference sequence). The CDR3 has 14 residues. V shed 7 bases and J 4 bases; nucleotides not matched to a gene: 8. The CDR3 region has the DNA TGTGCCAGCACCCAGGGGGCAGCTGGCACTGAAGCTTTCTTT. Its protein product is CASTQGAAGTEAFF.

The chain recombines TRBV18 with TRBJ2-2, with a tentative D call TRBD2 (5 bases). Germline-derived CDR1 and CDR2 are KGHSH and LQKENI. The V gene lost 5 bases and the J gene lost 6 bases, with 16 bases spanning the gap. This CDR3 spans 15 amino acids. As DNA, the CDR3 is TGTGCCAGCTCATCGAGACGGGGAAACGCCGGGGAGCTGTTTTTT. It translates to CASSSRRGNAGELFF.

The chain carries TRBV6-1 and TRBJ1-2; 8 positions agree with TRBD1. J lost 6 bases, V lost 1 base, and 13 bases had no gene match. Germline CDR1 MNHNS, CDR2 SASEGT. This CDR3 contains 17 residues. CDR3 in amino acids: CASSEVLTGAAPNGYTF. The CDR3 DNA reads TGTGCCAGCAGTGAAGTTTTGACAGGGGCCGCCCCCAATGGCTACACCTTC.

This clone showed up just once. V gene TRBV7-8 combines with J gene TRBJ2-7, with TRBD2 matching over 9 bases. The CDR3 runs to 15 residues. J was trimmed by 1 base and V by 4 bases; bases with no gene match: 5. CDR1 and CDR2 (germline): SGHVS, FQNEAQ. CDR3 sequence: CASSSLAGASYEQYF. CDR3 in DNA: TGTGCCAGCAGCTCTTTAGCGGGGGCATCCTACGAGCAGTACTTC.

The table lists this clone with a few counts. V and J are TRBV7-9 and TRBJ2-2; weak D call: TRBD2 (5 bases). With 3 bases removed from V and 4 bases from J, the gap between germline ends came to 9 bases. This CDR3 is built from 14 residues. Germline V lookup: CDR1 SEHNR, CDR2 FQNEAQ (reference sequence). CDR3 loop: CASSFGVVTGELFF. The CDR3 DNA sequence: TGTGCCAGCAGCTTCGGGGTGGTCACCGGGGAGCTGTTTTTT.

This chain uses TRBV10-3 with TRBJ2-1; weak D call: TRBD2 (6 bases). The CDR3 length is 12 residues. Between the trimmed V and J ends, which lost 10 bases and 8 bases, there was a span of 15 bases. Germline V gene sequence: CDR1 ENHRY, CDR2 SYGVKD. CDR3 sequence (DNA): TGTGCCACCTCGGGAGTTCGGGATGAGCAGTTCTTC. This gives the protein CATSGVRDEQFF.

CDR3 region: CASKARLFTDTQYF. The CDR3 DNA is TGTGCCAGCAAGGCGAGACTATTCACAGATACGCAGTATTTT. The chain couples TRBV28 to TRBJ2-3, with D possibly matching TRBD2 (5 bases). Trimming removed 7 bases at V and 2 bases at J, with 13 bases between. CDR1 and CDR2 (germline): MDHEN, SYDVKM. The CDR3 is 14 amino acids.

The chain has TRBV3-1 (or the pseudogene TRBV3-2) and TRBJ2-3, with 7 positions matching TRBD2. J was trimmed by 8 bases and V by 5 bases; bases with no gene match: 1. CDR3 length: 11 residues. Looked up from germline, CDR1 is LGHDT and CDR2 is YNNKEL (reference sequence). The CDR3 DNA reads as TGTGCCAGCAGCACGGGAGGTACGCAGTATTTT. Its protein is CASSTGGTQYF.

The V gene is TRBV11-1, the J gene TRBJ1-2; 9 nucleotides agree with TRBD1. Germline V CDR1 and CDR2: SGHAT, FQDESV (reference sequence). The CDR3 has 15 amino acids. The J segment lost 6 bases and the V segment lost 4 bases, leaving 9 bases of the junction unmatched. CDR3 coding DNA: TGTGCCAGCAGCTACGCGACAGGGGGAAATGATGGCTACACCTTC. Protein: CASSYATGGNDGYTF.

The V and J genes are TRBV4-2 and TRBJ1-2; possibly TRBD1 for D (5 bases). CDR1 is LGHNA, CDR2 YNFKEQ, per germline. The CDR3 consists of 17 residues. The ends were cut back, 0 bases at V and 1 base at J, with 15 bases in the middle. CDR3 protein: CASSQEGAVGFNYGYTF. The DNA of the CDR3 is TGTGCCAGCAGCCAAGAAGGGGCAGTCGGATTTAACTATGGCTACACCTTC.

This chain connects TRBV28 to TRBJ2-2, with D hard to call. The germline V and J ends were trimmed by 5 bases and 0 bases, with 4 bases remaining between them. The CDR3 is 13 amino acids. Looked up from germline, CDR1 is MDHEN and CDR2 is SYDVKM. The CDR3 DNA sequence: TGTGCCAGCAGTCCAGCGAACACCGGGGAGCTGTTTTTT. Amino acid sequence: CASSPANTGELFF.

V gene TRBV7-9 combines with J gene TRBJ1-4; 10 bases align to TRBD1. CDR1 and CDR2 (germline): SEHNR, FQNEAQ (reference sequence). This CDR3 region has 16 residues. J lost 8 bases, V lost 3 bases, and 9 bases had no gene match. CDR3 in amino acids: CASSFWRGQGLEKLFF. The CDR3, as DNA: TGTGCCAGCAGCTTTTGGAGGGGACAGGGGCTCGAAAAACTGTTTTTT.

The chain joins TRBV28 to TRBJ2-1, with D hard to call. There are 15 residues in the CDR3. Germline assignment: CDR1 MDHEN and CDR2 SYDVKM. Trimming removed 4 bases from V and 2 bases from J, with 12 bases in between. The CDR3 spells CASSSPPAPYNEQFF. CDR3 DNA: TGTGCCAGCAGTTCCCCCCCAGCGCCCTACAATGAGCAGTTCTTC.

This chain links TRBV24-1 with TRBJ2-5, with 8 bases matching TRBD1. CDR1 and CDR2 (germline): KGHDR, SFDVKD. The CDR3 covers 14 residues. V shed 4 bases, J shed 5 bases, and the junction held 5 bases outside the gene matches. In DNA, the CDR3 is TGTGCCACCAGTGACCACAGGGGGACGGAGACCCAGTACTTC. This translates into CATSDHRGTETQYF.

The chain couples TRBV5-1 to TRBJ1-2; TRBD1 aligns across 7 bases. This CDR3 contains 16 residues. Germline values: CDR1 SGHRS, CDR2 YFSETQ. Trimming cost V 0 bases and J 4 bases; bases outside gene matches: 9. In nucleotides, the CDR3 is TGCGCCAGCAGCTTGGCCACAGGGGATCCCAGCTATGGCTACACCTTC. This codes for CASSLATGDPSYGYTF.

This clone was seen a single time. The CDR3 reads CASSLAVGDYTF. The CDR3 bases are TGTGCCAGCAGCTTAGCGGTAGGGGACTACACCTTC. The rearrangement joins TRBV7-9 to TRBJ1-2, with a weak D call TRBD1 (5 bases). This CDR3 is 12 amino acids long. The germline CDR1 and CDR2 sequences are SEHNR and FQNEAQ (reference sequence). V lost 0 bases, J lost 10 bases, and 9 bases lay in between.

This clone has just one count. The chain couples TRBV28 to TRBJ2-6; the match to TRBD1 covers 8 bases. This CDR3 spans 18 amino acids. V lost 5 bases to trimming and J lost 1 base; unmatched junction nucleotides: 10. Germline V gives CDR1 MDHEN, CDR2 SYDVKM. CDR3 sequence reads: CASSPGGRGPSGANVLTF. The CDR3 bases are TGTGCCAGCAGTCCTGGGGGCAGGGGGCCGTCTGGGGCCAACGTCCTGACTTTC. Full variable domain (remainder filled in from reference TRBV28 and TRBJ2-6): DVKVTQSSRYLVKRTGEKVFLECVQDMDHENMFWYRQDPGLGLRLIYFSYDVKMKEKGDIPEGYSVSREKKERFSLILESASTNQTSMYLCASSPGGRGPSGANVLTFGAGSRLTVL.